Sequencing of this T cell receptor (beta chain) was carried out in a study of blood T cell repertoires in COVID-19. Study information: Sites in the United States, Italy and Spain provided acute and convalescent COVID-19 samples. Sources were T cells, B-cell-depleted T cells, or PBMCs; the material itself was cDNA or gDNA.

Study processing details: Amplifying reference gene primers gave estimates of nucleated cell counts. The protocol was immunoSEQ multiplex PCR, while the TCRdb copy is restricted to in-frame clones and leaves out a portion. V and J calls and clone size come straight from that table; D and trimming were deduced from the DNA. The repertoire holds about 84,000 clones, with about 70% as singletons. CDR1 is LNHDA and CDR2 is SQIVND in the germline V gene (reference sequence). The V gene lost 4 bases and the J gene lost 6 bases, with 12 bases spanning the gap. The CDR3 has 14 amino acids. A few counts support this clone.

This receptor was obtained from a man aged 45 to 65 with active or convalescent COVID-19. The chain is built from TRBV19 and TRBJ2-2; D might be TRBD1 (7 bases). The source material was peripheral blood. CDR3 loop: CASSTQGGAGELFF. CDR3 DNA sequence: TGTGCCAGTAGTACCCAGGGGGGTGCCGGGGAGCTGTTTTTT.